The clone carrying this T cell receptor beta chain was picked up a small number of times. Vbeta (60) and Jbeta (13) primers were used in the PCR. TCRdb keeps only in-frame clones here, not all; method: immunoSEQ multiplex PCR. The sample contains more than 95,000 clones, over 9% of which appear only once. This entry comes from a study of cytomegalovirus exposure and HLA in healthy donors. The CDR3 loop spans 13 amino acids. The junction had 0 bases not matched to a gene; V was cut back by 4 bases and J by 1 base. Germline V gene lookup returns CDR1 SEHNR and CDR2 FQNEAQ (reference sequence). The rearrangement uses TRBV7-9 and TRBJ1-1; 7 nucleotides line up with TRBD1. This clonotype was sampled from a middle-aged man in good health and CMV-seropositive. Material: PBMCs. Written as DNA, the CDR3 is TGTGCCAGCAGCTGGGACAGGAACACTGAAGCTTTCTTT. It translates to CASSWDRNTEAFF.